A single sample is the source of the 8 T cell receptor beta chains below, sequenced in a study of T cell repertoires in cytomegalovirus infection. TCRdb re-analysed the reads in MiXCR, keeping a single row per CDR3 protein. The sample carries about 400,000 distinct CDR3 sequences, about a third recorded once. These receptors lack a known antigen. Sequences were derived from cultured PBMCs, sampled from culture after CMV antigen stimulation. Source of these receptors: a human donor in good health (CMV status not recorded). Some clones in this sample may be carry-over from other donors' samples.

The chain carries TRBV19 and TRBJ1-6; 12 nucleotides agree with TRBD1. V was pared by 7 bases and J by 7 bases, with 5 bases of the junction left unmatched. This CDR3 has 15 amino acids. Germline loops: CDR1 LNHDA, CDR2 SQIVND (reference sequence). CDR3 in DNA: TGTGCCAGTACCGTCGGGACAGGGGGCAATTCACCCCTCCACTTT. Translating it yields CASTVGTGGNSPLHF.

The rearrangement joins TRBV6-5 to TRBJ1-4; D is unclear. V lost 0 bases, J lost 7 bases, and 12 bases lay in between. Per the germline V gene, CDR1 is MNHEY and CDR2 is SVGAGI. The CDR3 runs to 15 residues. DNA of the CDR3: TGTGCCAGCAGTTACTCGAAACTGTACTTTGAAAAACTGTTTTTT. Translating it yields CASSYSKLYFEKLFF.

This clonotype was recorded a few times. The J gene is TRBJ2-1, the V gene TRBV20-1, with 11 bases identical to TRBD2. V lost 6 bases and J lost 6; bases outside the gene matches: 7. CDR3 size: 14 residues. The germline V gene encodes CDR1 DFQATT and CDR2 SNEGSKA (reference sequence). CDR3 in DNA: TGCAGTGCGGGGAGACTAGCGGGACTCAATGAGCAGTTCTTC. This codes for CSAGRLAGLNEQFF.

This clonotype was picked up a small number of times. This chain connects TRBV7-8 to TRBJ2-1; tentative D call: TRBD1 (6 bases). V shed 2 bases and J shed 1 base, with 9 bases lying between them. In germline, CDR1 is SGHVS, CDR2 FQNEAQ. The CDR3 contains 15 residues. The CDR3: CASSLRGYSYNEQFF. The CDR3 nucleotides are TGTGCCAGCAGCTTAAGGGGGTATTCCTACAATGAGCAGTTCTTC.

Here the CDR3 DNA reads TGTGCCAGCTCACCTAACGGGGGCCAAGAGACCCAGTACTTC. Translated, it gives CASSPNGGQETQYF. The chain joins TRBV18 to TRBJ2-5; D possibly corresponds to TRBD2 (6 bases). The CDR3 runs to 14 residues. V lost 3 bases and J lost 1, with 9 bases in between. Germline V gene data show CDR1 as KGHSH and CDR2 as LQKENI. Full variable domain (missing parts from reference TRBV18 and TRBJ2-5): NAGVMQNPRHLVRRRGQEARLRCSPMKGHSHVYWYRQLPEEGLKFMVYLQKENIIDESGMPKERFSAEFPKEGPSILRIQQVVRGDSAAYFCASSPNGGQETQYFGPGTRLLVL.

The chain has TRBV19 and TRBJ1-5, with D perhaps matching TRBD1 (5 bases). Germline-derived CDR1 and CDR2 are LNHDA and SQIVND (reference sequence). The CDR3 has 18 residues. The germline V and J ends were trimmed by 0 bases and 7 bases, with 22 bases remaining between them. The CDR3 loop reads CASSIDLRQGEFRQPQHF. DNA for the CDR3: TGTGCCAGTAGTATAGATCTGAGGCAGGGAGAGTTTCGACAGCCCCAGCATTTT.

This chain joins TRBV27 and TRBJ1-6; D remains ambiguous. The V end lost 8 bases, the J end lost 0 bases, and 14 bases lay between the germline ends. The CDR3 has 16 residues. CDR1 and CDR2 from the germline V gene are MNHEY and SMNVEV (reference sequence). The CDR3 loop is CASGYLGSSYNSPLHF. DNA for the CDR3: TGTGCCAGCGGATATCTTGGGAGCTCCTATAATTCACCCCTCCACTTT.

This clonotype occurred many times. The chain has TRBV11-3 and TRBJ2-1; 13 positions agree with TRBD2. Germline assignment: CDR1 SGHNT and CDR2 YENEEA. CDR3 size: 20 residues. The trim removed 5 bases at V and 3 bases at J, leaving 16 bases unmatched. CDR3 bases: TGTGCCAGCAGCCCCCAGTCCGGACTAGCGGGAGCCACCGGCTACAATGAGCAGTTCTTC. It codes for CASSPQSGLAGATGYNEQFF.